The T cell receptor (beta chain) described here comes from a study of patients and donors after allogeneic stem cell transplantation. This clonotype was seen a handful of times. TCRdb passed the RT-PCR reads through MiXCR, listing each CDR3 protein once. This sample has 24,000 or so distinct CDR3 sequences, with about 30% found just once. The CDR3 has 13 residues. Germline loops: CDR1 MNHEY, CDR2 SVGAGI. With 2 bases removed from V and 3 bases from J, the gap between germline ends came to 7 bases. This clonotype was obtained from a human donor who was either an allogeneic HSCT recipient or a stem cell or donor lymphocyte infusion donor (not recorded which). It is not recorded whose cells these are; they may come from a transplant donor. The sample taken for sequencing was blood, either unsorted or a sorted T cell fraction (not recorded which). The gene calls are TRBV6-5 and TRBJ1-1; D is possibly TRBD1 (6 bases). The CDR3, as DNA: TGTGCCAGCAGTTACGGGGGGCACACTGAAGCTTTCTTT. This translates into CASSYGGHTEAFF.